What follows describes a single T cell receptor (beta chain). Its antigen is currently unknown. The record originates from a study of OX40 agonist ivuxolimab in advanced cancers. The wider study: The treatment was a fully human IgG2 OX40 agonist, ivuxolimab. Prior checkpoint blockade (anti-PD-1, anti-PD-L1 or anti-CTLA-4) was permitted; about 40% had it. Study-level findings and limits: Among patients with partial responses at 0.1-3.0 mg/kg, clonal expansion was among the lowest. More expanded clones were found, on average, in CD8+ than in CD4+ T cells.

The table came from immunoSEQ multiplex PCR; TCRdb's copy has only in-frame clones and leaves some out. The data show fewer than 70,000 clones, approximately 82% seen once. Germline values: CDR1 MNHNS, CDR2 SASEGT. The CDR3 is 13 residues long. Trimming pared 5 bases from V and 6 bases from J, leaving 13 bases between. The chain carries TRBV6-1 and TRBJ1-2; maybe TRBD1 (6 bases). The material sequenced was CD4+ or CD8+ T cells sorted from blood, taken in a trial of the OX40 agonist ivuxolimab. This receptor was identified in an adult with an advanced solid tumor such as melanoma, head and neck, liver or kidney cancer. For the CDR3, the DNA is TGTGCCAGCAGTTATCGGGGGCGCGATGGCTACACCTTC. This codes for CASSYRGRDGYTF.